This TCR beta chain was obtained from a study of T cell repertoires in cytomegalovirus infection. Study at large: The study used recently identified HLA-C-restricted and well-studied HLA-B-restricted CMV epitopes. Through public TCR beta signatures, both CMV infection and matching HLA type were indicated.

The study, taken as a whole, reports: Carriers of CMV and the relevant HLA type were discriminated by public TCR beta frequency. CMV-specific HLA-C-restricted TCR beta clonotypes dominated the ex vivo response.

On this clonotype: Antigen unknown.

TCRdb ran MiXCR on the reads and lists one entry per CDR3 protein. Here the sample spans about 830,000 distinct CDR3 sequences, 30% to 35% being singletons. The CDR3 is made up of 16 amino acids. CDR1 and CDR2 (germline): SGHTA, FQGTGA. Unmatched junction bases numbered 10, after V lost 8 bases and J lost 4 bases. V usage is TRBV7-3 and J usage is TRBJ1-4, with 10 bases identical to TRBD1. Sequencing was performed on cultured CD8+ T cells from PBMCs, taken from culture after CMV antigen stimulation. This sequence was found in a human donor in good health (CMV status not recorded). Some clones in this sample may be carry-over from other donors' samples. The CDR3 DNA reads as TGTGCCAGCCGCAGCCGGGACAGGGGCCATAATGAAAAACTGTTTTTT. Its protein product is CASRSRDRGHNEKLFF.